This TCR beta chain was recovered during a study of cytomegalovirus exposure and HLA in healthy donors. Study context: It was reported in a later analysis that the 90 to 150 validation repertoires used the same platform as the 500 to 700 first-cohort repertoires.

Using immunoSEQ multiplex PCR, the repertoire was profiled, and TCRdb retains in-frame clones only, with some absent. Among 150,000 or so clones listed, about 87% were seen once. J gave up 3 bases and V 5 bases, and 6 bases lay outside the gene matches. This CDR3 contains 15 residues. CDR1 and CDR2 from the germline V gene are MNHEY and SVGAGI. The sequence came from a woman in her twenties or thirties in good health and CMV-seronegative. The rearrangement joins TRBV6-5 to TRBJ2-2; 7 bases match TRBD2. The specimen sequenced was PBMCs. CDR3 amino acids: CASSPMGGYTGELFF. CDR3 coding DNA: TGTGCCAGCAGTCCTATGGGGGGGTACACCGGGGAGCTGTTTTTT.